These 18 T cell receptor beta chains originate from one sample sequenced in a study of blood T cells in healthy people across ages. With a J-beta primer mix and a sample-barcoded 5' primer, a second PCR ran about 7 to 12 cycles. In TCRdb, the 5' RACE reads were re-called with MiXCR into one record per CDR3 protein. This sample yields over a million distinct CDR3 sequences, of which around 59% are seen a single time; roughly 6.3% belongs to the top ten. Sequenced sample: blood. The receptors derive from a man younger than 35 in good health.

This rearrangement joins TRBV27 to TRBJ2-5; 9 positions match TRBD1. The CDR3 contains 15 residues. With 4 bases clipped from V and 2 bases from J, the junction kept 5 bases outside the gene matches. The germline V gene encodes CDR1 MNHEY and CDR2 SMNVEV (reference sequence). CDR3 nucleotide sequence: TGTGCCAGCAGTTCCGGACAGGGGCGGCAAGAGACCCAGTACTTC. Its translation: CASSSGQGRQETQYF.

This chain joins TRBV28 and TRBJ1-2; D remains ambiguous. The germline V and J ends were trimmed by 2 bases and 5 bases, with 9 bases remaining between them. CDR1 is MDHEN and CDR2 is SYDVKM in the germline V gene. The CDR3 runs to 13 residues. This CDR3 is CASSLAHWYGYTF. DNA of the CDR3: TGTGCCAGCAGTTTAGCCCACTGGTATGGCTACACCTTC.

This clonotype has more than one count but fewer than ten. The chain recombines TRBV28 with TRBJ1-6; 7 bases are a match to TRBD1. Germline lookup yields CDR1 MDHEN and CDR2 SYDVKM. This CDR3 contains 16 residues. Losses at the gene ends were 6 bases for V and 0 bases for J; bases not matched to a gene: 5. CDR3 sequence (DNA): TGTGCCAGCAGGGACACAGGGGACTCCTATAATTCACCCCTCCACTTT. The encoded protein is CASRDTGDSYNSPLHF.

V usage is TRBV11-2 and J usage is TRBJ2-7; either TRBD1 or TRBD2 may supply D (6 bases each). Germline V lookup: CDR1 SGHAT, CDR2 FQNNGV. There are 13 residues in the CDR3. Between the trimmed V and J ends, which lost 7 bases and 3 bases, there was a span of 13 bases. The CDR3 region has the DNA TGTGCCAGCAAGCTCGGGGGCAACTACGAGCAGTACTTC. Protein sequence: CASKLGGNYEQYF. Together with reference TRBV11-2 and TRBJ2-7, the CDR3 gives the full variable domain: EAGVAQSPRYKIIEKRQSVAFWCNPISGHATLYWYQQILGQGPKLLIQFQNNGVVDDSQLPKDRFSAERLKGVDSTLKIQPAKLEDSAVYLCASKLGGNYEQYFGPGTRLTVT.

This clonotype was found once. The rearrangement joins TRBV3-1 to TRBJ2-4; D tentatively reads TRBD1 or TRBD2 (5 bases each). The J call is uncertain, as TRBJ2-7 better fits the DNA end. This CDR3 has 15 amino acids. CDR1 is LGHDT and CDR2 is YNNKEL in the germline V gene (reference sequence). Written as DNA, the CDR3 is TGTGCCAGCAGACGTTCTGGGGGAACCCTCTACGAGCAGTACTTC. Its protein is CASRRSGGTLYEQYF.

This chain connects TRBV27 to TRBJ2-7; D is ambiguous. V was cut by 3 bases and J by 4 bases, with 13 bases left in between. The germline V gene encodes CDR1 MNHEY and CDR2 SMNVEV (reference sequence). The CDR3 is 14 amino acids. The CDR3 DNA reads TGTGCCAGCAGTTTTAACGCCCCCCCGTACGAGCAGTACTTC. It codes for CASSFNAPPYEQYF.

This clonotype was counted between two and nine times. At one end the junction does not follow the germline gene, possibly because of a read error. The chain combines TRBV27 with TRBJ2-1; 10 bases line up with TRBD2. CDR3 length: 15 residues. Germline CDR1 is MNHEY and CDR2 is SMNVEV (reference sequence). The CDR3 loop reads CASTSGTSAYNEQFF. The CDR3 DNA follows: TGTGCCAGCACCTCCGGGACTAGCGCCTATAATGAGCAGTTCTTC.

This clonotype was counted a single time. Its ends do not fully match the called genes, so a read error is possible. The V and J genes are TRBV2 and TRBJ2-2; D is possibly TRBD1 (6 bases). Germline lookup yields CDR1 SNHLY and CDR2 FYNNEI. The CDR3 has 15 residues. In DNA, the CDR3 is TGCGCCAGCAGTGAGCTGGACAGCCGTACCGGGGAGCTGTTTTTT. As protein: CASSELDSRTGELFF.

The chain has TRBV2 and TRBJ1-2; D gene uncertain. The germline gives CDR1 SNHLY, CDR2 FYNNEI. V lost 2 bases and J 8 bases, leaving 3 bases between the germline ends. This CDR3 region has 10 residues. CDR3 protein: CASSEQGYTF. In DNA, the CDR3 is TGTGCCAGCAGTGAACAAGGCTACACCTTC.

The V gene is TRBV6-5, the J gene TRBJ2-5; 9 bases map to TRBD2. The J call may be incorrect, as the DNA end agrees better with TRBJ2-7. The CDR3 spans 15 residues. Germline lookup yields CDR1 MNHEY and CDR2 SVGAGI. CDR3 sequence (DNA): TGTGCCAGCAGTTCTACCGTAGCGGGAGTTGACGAGCAGTACTTC. Translated, it gives CASSSTVAGVDEQYF.

This clonotype was seen more than once but under ten times. The gene calls are TRBV20-1 and TRBJ2-1; TRBD1 matches 7 bases. Germline CDR1 is DFQATT and CDR2 is SNEGSKA (reference sequence). The V and J ends lost 3 bases and 4 bases, in that order; junction bases with no gene match: 6. The CDR3 length is 14 residues. CDR3 amino acids: CSASLGQAYNEQFF. DNA of the CDR3: TGCAGTGCTAGTCTAGGACAGGCTTACAATGAGCAGTTCTTC.

The gene calls are TRBV7-2 and TRBJ1-1; no clear D gene. Trimming left V 3 bases short and J 6 bases short, with 8 bases between. The germline V gene has CDR1 SGHTA and CDR2 FQGNSA. This CDR3 spans 12 amino acids. CDR3 nucleotide sequence: TGTGCCAGCAGCTTTTTTTCGGCTGAAGCTTTCTTT. Its translation is CASSFFSAEAFF.

The V and J genes are TRBV11-2 and TRBJ2-7; 8 bases map to TRBD1. Germline V CDR1 and CDR2: SGHAT, FQNNGV. V lost 2 bases, J lost 2 bases, and 5 bases stayed unmatched. There are 15 residues in the CDR3. CDR3 DNA sequence: TGTGCCAGCAGCTTATGGTTGGGACAGGCCTACGAGCAGTACTTC. This sequence encodes CASSLWLGQAYEQYF.

This clonotype was seen a single time. This sequence joins TRBV4-3 and TRBJ1-5; D unclear. This CDR3 region has 15 residues. Trimming removed 0 bases from V and 5 bases from J, with 11 bases in between. Looked up from germline, CDR1 is LGHNA and CDR2 is YSLEER. This chain's CDR3 is CASSQDKLGDQPQHF. CDR3 DNA sequence: TGCGCCAGCAGCCAAGATAAATTGGGAGATCAGCCCCAGCATTTT.

This chain links TRBV4-1 with TRBJ2-7; D not resolved. The CDR3 has 18 amino acids. Trimming stripped 0 bases from V and 1 base from J, with 19 bases between. CDR1 is MGHRA and CDR2 is YSYEKL in the germline V gene. The CDR3 DNA is TGCGCCAGCAGCCAAGACGGTGGGTCGGTGCCGGGTTCCTACGAGCAGTACTTC. It codes for CASSQDGGSVPGSYEQYF.

The chain combines TRBV24-1 with TRBJ2-3; TRBD1 aligns across 8 bases. CDR3 length: 15 amino acids. CDR1 is KGHDR, CDR2 SFDVKD, per germline. V trimming: 11 bases; J trimming: 5 bases; junction bases outside the gene matches: 14. The CDR3 sequence: CAIKDREGIGDTQYF. CDR3 DNA sequence: TGTGCCATCAAGGACAGGGAAGGGATTGGAGATACGCAGTATTTT.

The chain employs TRBV4-1 and TRBJ2-7; D might be TRBD2 (5 bases). There are 15 residues in the CDR3. Germline CDR1 and CDR2: MGHRA and YSYEKL. Trimming stripped 0 bases from V and 0 bases from J, with 9 bases between. The CDR3 coding sequence is TGCGCCAGCAGCCAAGAAGCGGTGATCTCCTACGAGCAGTACTTC. Translation gives CASSQEAVISYEQYF.

The V gene is TRBV20-1, the J gene TRBJ2-5, with 7 bases aligning to TRBD1. CDR1 and CDR2 from the germline V gene are DFQATT and SNEGSKA (reference sequence). The CDR3 contains 13 residues. J was trimmed by 12 bases and V by 4 bases; bases with no gene match: 14. The CDR3 sequence is CSAKGAEKLNEYF. CDR3 sequence (DNA): TGCAGTGCTAAGGGGGCAGAGAAACTAAATGAGTACTTC.